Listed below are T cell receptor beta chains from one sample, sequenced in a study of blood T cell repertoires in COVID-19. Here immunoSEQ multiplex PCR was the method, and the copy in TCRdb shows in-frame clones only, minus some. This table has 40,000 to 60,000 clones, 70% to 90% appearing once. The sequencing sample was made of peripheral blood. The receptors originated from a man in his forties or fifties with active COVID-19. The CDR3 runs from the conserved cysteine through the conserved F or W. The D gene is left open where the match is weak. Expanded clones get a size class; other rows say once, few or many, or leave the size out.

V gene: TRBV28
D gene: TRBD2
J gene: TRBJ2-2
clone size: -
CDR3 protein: CASGLAGGDTGELFF
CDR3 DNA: TGTGCCAGCGGACTAGCGGGAGGGGACACCGGGGAGCTGTTTTTT

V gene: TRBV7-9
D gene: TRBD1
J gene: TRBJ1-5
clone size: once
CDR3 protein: CASSWTGSNQPQHF
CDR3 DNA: TGTGCCAGCAGCTGGACAGGGAGCAATCAGCCCCAGCATTTT

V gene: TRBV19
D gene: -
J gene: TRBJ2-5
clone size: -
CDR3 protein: CASSITSRETQYF
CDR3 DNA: TGTGCCAGTAGTATCACTAGCCGGGAGACCCAGTACTTC

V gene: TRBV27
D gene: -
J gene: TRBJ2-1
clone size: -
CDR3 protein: CASSFFLSINEQFF
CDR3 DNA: TGTGCCAGCAGTTTCTTCCTTAGTATCAATGAGCAGTTCTTC

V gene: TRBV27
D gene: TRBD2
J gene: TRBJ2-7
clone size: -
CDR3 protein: CASSLSLAGLAYEQYF
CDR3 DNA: TGTGCCAGCAGTTTAAGTTTAGCGGGACTAGCCTACGAGCAGTACTTC

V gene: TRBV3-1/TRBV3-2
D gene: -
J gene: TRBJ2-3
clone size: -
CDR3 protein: CASSQGWQPSTDTQYF
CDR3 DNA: TGTGCCAGCAGCCAAGGGTGGCAACCTAGCACAGATACGCAGTATTTT

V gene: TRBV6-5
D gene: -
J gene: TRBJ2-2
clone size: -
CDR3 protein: CASSYDGARTGELFF
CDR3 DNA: TGTGCCAGCAGTTACGACGGAGCTCGGACCGGGGAGCTGTTTTTT

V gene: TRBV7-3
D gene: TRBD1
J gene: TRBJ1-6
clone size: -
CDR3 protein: CASSLSGQGNSPLHF
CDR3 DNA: TGTGCCAGCAGCTTATCGGGACAGGGCAATTCACCCCTCCACTTT

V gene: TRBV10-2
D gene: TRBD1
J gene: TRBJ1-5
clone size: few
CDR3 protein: CASSESTGEDQPQHF
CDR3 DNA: TGCGCCAGCAGTGAGTCGACAGGGGAGGATCAGCCCCAGCATTTT

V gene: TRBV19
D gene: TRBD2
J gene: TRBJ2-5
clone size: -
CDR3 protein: CASSIVSSGRETQYF
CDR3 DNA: TGTGCCAGTAGTATCGTTTCTAGCGGGCGGGAGACCCAGTACTTC

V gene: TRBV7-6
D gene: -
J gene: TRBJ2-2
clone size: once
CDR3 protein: CASSLGRYATGELFF
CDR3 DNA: TGTGCCAGCAGCTTAGGCAGGTATGCCACCGGGGAGCTGTTTTTT

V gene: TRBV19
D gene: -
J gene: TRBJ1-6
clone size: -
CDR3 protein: CASRPGSSYNSPLHF
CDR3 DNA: TGTGCCAGTAGACCCGGTAGCTCCTATAATTCACCCCTCCACTTT

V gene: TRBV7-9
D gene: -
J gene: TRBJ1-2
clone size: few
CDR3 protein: CASSLRTTGDGYTF
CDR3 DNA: TGTGCCAGCAGCTTGAGGACAACGGGGGATGGCTACACCTTC

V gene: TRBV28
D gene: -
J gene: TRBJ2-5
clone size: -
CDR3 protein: CASSSATLQETQYF
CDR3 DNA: TGTGCCAGCAGTTCCGCGACTCTCCAAGAGACCCAGTACTTC

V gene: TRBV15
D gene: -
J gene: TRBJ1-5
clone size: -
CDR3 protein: CATSVSGTNQPQHF
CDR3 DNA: TGTGCCACCAGCGTGTCGGGAACAAATCAGCCCCAGCATTTT

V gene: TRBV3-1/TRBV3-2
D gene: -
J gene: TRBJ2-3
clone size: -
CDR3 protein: CASSPGSSTDTQYF
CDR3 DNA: TGTGCCAGCAGCCCAGGCAGTAGCACAGATACGCAGTATTTT